These 3 T cell receptor beta chains were all obtained from the same sample, sequenced in a study of blood T cell repertoires in COVID-19. The protocol was immunoSEQ multiplex PCR, while the TCRdb copy is restricted to in-frame clones and leaves out a portion. This table holds roughly 380,000 clones, around nine tenths found once. Sequencing used PBMCs or T cells enriched from blood (not recorded which). These TCRs come from a young woman who had been exposed to COVID-19.

The rearrangement uses TRBV4-1 and TRBJ1-2; the D is unclear. The germline CDR1 and CDR2 sequences are MGHRA and YSYEKL. CDR3 length equals 15 residues. V lost 1 base and J 5 bases, leaving 14 bases between the germline ends. The CDR3 spells CASSQVETGRYGYTF. CDR3 nucleotides: TGCGCCAGCAGCCAAGTAGAGACGGGTCGTTATGGCTACACCTTC.

V and J are TRBV21-1 and TRBJ2-7; the table assigns TRBD1, which was not confirmed against the DNA. TRBV21-1 is an annotated pseudogene. CDR3 size: 16 residues. CDR3 bases: TGTGCCAGCAGCAAAGCGCTGGGGACAGAAGCCTACGAGCAGTACTTC. Translating gives CASSKALGTEAYEQYF.

V and J are TRBV5-1 and TRBJ2-7; D is unclear. Germline V gene sequence: CDR1 SGHRS, CDR2 YFSETQ. The CDR3 has 14 residues. Trimming left V 0 bases short and J 1 base short, with 8 bases between. DNA for the CDR3: TGCGCCAGCAGCTTGGGGGCCGTTTCCTACGAGCAGTACTTC. Residues: CASSLGAVSYEQYF.